This passage covers 20 T cell receptor beta chains from one sample sequenced in a study of cytomegalovirus exposure and HLA in healthy donors. Primers for the PCR totalled 60 Vbeta and 13 Jbeta. Profiling relied on immunoSEQ multiplex PCR, and the TCRdb table lists in-frame clones only, not all of them. Among 140,000 to 150,000 clones listed, 75% were seen once. The specimen was PBMCs. The receptors stem from a man aged 25 to 40 in good health and CMV-seronegative.

A few counts support this clone. The rearrangement uses TRBV28 and TRBJ1-4; D is unresolved. The length of the CDR3 is 12 residues. Germline assignment: CDR1 MDHEN and CDR2 SYDVKM. Trimming shortened V by 6 bases and J by 6 bases, and 8 bases separated the two germline ends. This CDR3 reads CASREVDEKLFF. The CDR3 nucleotides read TGTGCCAGCAGGGAGGTCGATGAAAAACTGTTTTTT.

The rearrangement uses TRBV5-6 and TRBJ2-7; TRBD2 matches 9 bases. Germline trimming cut 5 bases from V and 5 bases from J; bases unmatched to any gene: 17. The CDR3 extends over 17 amino acids. CDR1 and CDR2 (germline): SGHDT, YYEEEE. The CDR3 loop is CASSPGLGASGDHEQYF. CDR3 nucleotide sequence: TGTGCCAGCAGTCCTGGATTGGGGGCTAGCGGGGACCACGAGCAGTACTTC.

This clone appeared a single time. This chain joins TRBV7-9 and TRBJ2-7; D may be TRBD1 (6 bases). The germline V gene has CDR1 SEHNR and CDR2 FQNEAQ (reference sequence). CDR3 length equals 16 residues. Between the trimmed V and J ends, which lost 1 base and 0 bases, there was a span of 13 bases. This CDR3 is CASSLGWAGVSYEQYF. Written as DNA, the CDR3 is TGTGCCAGCAGCTTAGGGTGGGCAGGGGTCTCCTACGAGCAGTACTTC.

The rearrangement links TRBV5-6 to TRBJ1-2; D possibly corresponds to TRBD1 (6 bases). Per the germline V gene, CDR1 is SGHDT and CDR2 is YYEEEE. The CDR3 runs to 14 residues. Trimming pared 6 bases from V and 3 bases from J, leaving 15 bases between. The CDR3 reads CASTPRGRDYGYTF. The DNA of the CDR3 is TGTGCCAGCACCCCCAGGGGCAGGGACTATGGCTACACCTTC.

This chain connects TRBV5-6 to TRBJ2-7; D ambiguous. The V gene lost 4 bases and the J gene lost 3 bases, with 5 bases spanning the gap. Germline CDR1 SGHDT, CDR2 YYEEEE. This CDR3 is built from 11 residues. This CDR3 reads CASSPIYEQYF. The CDR3 bases are TGTGCCAGCAGCCCAATCTACGAGCAGTACTTC. Supplemented by reference TRBV5-6 and TRBJ2-7, the full variable domain reads DAGVTQSPTHLIKTRGQQVTLRCSPKSGHDTVSWYQQALGQGPQFIFQYYEEEERQRGNFPDRFSGHQFPNYSSELNVNALLLGDSALYLCASSPIYEQYFGPGTRLTVT.

The chain combines TRBV11-2 with TRBJ2-7, with 7 bases fitting TRBD1. CDR1 is SGHAT and CDR2 is FQNNGV in the germline V gene. The length of the CDR3 is 16 residues. The V and J ends lost 4 bases and 2 bases, in that order; junction bases with no gene match: 11. In DNA form, the CDR3 reads TGTGCCAGCAGCTCCATTACGGGTACAGGGGCCTACGAGCAGTACTTC. Protein product: CASSSITGTGAYEQYF.

J is TRBJ2-7 and V is TRBV19, with 11 bases that match TRBD2. Germline V lookup: CDR1 LNHDA, CDR2 SQIVND (reference sequence). The CDR3 is 15 residues long. V trimming: 10 bases; J trimming: 4 bases; junction bases outside the gene matches: 12. CDR3 region: CATFGTSGKSYEQYF. The DNA for the CDR3 is TGTGCCACTTTCGGGACTAGCGGTAAATCTTACGAGCAGTACTTC.

The CDR3 spells CAISEAGPDTQYF. In nucleotides, the CDR3 is TGTGCCATCAGTGAAGCGGGGCCAGATACGCAGTATTTT. The chain uses TRBV10-3 and TRBJ2-3; 7 bases align to TRBD2. CDR1 is ENHRY, CDR2 SYGVKD, per germline. The CDR3 has 13 residues. J lost 4 bases, V lost 3 bases, and 1 base had no gene match.

In its sample, this clone was seen a few times. Relative to the germline gene, one junction end is altered; a read error may explain this. V and J are TRBV6-5 and TRBJ2-6; D possibly corresponds to TRBD1 (5 bases). Per germline, CDR1 MNHEY and CDR2 SVGAGI. This CDR3 is 15 amino acids long. Here the CDR3 reads CASSYAFSGANGLTF. CDR3 coding DNA: TGTGCCAGCAGTTATGCGTTCTCTGGGGCCAACGGCCTGACTTTC.

The V call is TRBV27, the J call TRBJ2-7; a possible D gene is TRBD1 (6 bases). The CDR3 is made up of 11 amino acids. The germline gives CDR1 MNHEY, CDR2 SMNVEV (reference sequence). Trimming pared 4 bases from V and 7 bases from J, leaving 8 bases between. This CDR3 is CASSSGQEQYF. CDR3 sequence (DNA): TGTGCCAGCAGTTCTGGACAGGAGCAGTACTTC.

Points on this clone: The junction departs from germline at one end; a sequencing error may be responsible. The sample has other DNA sequences that encode this CDR3 too. The rearrangement joins TRBV28 to TRBJ1-3; 8 nucleotides match TRBD1. This CDR3 has 18 residues. The germline CDR1 and CDR2 sequences are MDHEN and SYDVKM. The CDR3, as DNA: TGTGCTAGCAGTTTATGGGCCGGACAGGGTTTCTCTGGAAACACCATATATTTT. Protein product: CASSLWAGQGFSGNTIYF.

The chain combines TRBV5-4 with TRBJ1-2; 8 nucleotides agree with TRBD1. CDR3 length equals 15 residues. Trimming took 4 bases from V and 4 from J; bases not matched to a gene: 9. Germline V gene lookup returns CDR1 SGHNT and CDR2 YYREEE (reference sequence). DNA for the CDR3: TGTGCCAGCAGCCTAGGGGACAGGACGCTCTATGGCTACACCTTC. It encodes CASSLGDRTLYGYTF.

V is TRBV28 and J is TRBJ2-7; a possible D gene is TRBD2 (6 bases). CDR1 and CDR2 (germline): MDHEN, SYDVKM. The CDR3 is 14 amino acids. With 1 base removed from V and 7 bases from J, the gap between germline ends came to 14 bases. For the CDR3, the DNA is TGTGCCAGCAGTTTATACGGGAGAGGCTGGGAGCAGTACTTC. Protein sequence: CASSLYGRGWEQYF.

This clone was detected only a few times. This chain connects TRBV11-2 to TRBJ2-1, with TRBD2 matching over 13 bases. Germline CDR1 reads SGHAT; CDR2 reads FQNNGV. V lost 5 bases and J lost 5; bases outside the gene matches: 3. CDR3 length: 15 residues. The DNA of the CDR3 is TGTGCCAGCAGCGAAGGACTAGCGGGGGACAATGAGCAGTTCTTC. As protein: CASSEGLAGDNEQFF.

The chain combines TRBV6-5 with TRBJ2-5; the D gene is possibly TRBD1 (7 bases). V gave up 4 bases and J gave up 3 bases, with 18 bases separating them. CDR3 length: 16 amino acids. In germline, CDR1 is MNHEY, CDR2 SVGAGI. This CDR3 reads CASSSMGQGGKETQYF. The DNA for the CDR3 is TGTGCCAGCAGTTCAATGGGGCAGGGGGGAAAAGAGACCCAGTACTTC.

V is TRBV21-1 and J is TRBJ2-1; the table gives TRBD1 as D, unverified against the DNA. TRBV21-1 is a pseudogene locus. This CDR3 is 14 amino acids long. The CDR3 sequence: CASRTGAVYNEQFF. CDR3 DNA sequence: TGTGCCAGCAGGACAGGGGCCGTTTACAATGAGCAGTTCTTC.

A few counts support this clone. The rearrangement links TRBV6-6 to TRBJ2-5; weak D call: TRBD2 (6 bases). Trimming left V 8 bases short and J 11 bases short, with 21 bases between. Germline CDR1 is MNHNY and CDR2 is SVGAGI (reference sequence). The CDR3 length is 13 residues. CDR3 amino acids: CASLGREVGEQYF. The CDR3, as DNA: TGTGCCAGCCTCGGTAGGGAGGTGGGGGAGCAGTACTTC.

A note on this clone: The final CDR3 position lacks the conserved phenylalanine or tryptophan, pointing to a likely read error. The chain carries TRBV2 and TRBJ1-2; possibly TRBD1 for D (6 bases). The V end was cut by 4 bases, the J end by 2 bases, with 20 bases between. Germline assignment: CDR1 SNHLY and CDR2 FYNNEI. This CDR3 is built from 17 residues. CDR3 DNA: TGTGCCAGCAGTGTGCGGGGGGCACCCAACTTGAACTATGGCTACACCCTC. It is translated as CASSVRGAPNLNYGYTL.

The chain recombines TRBV11-3 with TRBJ2-3, with 12 bases identical to TRBD2. Losses at the gene ends were 5 bases for V and 3 bases for J; bases not matched to a gene: 6. CDR1 SGHNT and CDR2 YENEEA come from the germline V gene. The CDR3 runs to 16 residues. The CDR3 DNA sequence: TGTGCCAGCAGCCTCGGACTAGCGGGACTTACAGATACGCAGTATTTT. It translates to CASSLGLAGLTDTQYF.

The chain has TRBV29-1 and TRBJ1-3; D unclear. Germline V lookup: CDR1 SQVTM, CDR2 ANQGSEA. The CDR3 is 14 residues long. Trimming left V 4 bases short and J 9 bases short, with 19 bases between. Here the CDR3 reads CSVGVAADSSTIYF. CDR3 sequence (DNA): TGCAGCGTTGGAGTGGCGGCAGATTCGAGCACCATATATTTT.